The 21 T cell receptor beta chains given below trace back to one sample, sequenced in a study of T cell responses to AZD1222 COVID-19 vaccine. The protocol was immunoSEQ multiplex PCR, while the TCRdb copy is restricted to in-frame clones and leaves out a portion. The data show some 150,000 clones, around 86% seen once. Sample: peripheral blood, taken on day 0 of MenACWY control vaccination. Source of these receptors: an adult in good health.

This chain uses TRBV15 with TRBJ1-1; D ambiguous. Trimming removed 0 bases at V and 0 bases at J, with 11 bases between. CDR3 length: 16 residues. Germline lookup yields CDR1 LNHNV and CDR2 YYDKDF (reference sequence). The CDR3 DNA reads TGTGCCACCAGCAGAGATAGAAGCAGTTTGAACACTGAAGCTTTCTTT. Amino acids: CATSRDRSSLNTEAFF.

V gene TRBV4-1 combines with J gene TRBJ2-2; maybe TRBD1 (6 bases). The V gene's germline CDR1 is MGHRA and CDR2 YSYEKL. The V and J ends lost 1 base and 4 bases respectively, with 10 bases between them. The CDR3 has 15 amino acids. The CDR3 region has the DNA TGCGCCAGCAGCCAAGTCCTACAGGGCACCGGGGAGCTGTTTTTT. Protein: CASSQVLQGTGELFF.

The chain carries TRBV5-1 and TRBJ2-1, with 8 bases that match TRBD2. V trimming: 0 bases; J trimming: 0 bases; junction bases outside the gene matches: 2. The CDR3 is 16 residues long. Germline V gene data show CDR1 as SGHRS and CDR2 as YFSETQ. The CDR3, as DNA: TGCGCCAGCAGCTTGGCGGGGGGGAGCTCCTACAATGAGCAGTTCTTC. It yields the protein CASSLAGGSSYNEQFF.

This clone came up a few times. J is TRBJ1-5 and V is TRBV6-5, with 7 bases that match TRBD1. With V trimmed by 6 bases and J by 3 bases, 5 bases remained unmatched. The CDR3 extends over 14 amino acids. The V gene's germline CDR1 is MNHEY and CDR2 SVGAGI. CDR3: CASRNRGDNQPQHF. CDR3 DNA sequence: TGTGCCAGCAGGAACAGGGGTGACAATCAGCCCCAGCATTTT.

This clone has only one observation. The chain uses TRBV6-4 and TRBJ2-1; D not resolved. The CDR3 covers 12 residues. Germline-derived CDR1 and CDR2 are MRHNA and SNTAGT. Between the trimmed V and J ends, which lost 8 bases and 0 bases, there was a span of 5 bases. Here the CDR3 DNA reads TGTGCCAGCGGAAACTCCTACAATGAGCAGTTCTTC. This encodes CASGNSYNEQFF.

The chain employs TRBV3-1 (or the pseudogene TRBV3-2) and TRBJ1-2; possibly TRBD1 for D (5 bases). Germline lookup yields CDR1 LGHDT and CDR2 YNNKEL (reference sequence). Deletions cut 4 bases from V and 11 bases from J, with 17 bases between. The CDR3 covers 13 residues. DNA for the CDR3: TGTGCCAGCAGCCCTAGGGACGGTCGGGGGTACACCTTC. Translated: CASSPRDGRGYTF.

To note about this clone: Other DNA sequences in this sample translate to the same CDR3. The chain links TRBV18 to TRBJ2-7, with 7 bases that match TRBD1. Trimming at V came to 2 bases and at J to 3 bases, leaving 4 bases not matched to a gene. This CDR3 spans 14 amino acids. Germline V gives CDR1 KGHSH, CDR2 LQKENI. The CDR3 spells CASSPRQGVYEQYV. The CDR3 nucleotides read TGTGCCAGCTCACCAAGGCAGGGGGTCTACGAGCAGTACGTC.

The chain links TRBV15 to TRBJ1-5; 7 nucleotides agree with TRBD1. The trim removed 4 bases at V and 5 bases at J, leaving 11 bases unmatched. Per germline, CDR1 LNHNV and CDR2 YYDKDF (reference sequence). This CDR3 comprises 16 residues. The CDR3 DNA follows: TGTGCCACCAGCACGACACAGGGGTGGTGGGATCAGCCCCAGCATTTT. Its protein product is CATSTTQGWWDQPQHF.

The DNA for the CDR3 is TGCGCCAGCAGCCAAGAGGGTGGGACATCTCGGCACAACTATGGCTACACCTTC. Its protein product is CASSQEGGTSRHNYGYTF. J is TRBJ1-2 and V is TRBV4-1, with a tentative D call TRBD1 (6 bases). The CDR3 is 18 amino acids. V dropped 0 bases and J dropped 2 bases, with 19 bases sitting between them. CDR1 MGHRA and CDR2 YSYEKL come from the germline V gene.

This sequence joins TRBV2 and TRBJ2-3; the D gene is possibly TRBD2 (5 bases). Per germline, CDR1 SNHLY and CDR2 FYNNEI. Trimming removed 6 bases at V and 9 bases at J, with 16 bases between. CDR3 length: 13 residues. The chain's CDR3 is CASRQEGLDTQYF. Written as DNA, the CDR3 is TGTGCCAGCAGACAAGAGGGCCTGGACACGCAGTATTTT.

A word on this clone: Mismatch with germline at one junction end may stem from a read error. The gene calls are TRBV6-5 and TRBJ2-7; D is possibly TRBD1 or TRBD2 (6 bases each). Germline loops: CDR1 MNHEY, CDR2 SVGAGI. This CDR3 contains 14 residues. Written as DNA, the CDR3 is TGTGCCAGCAGTCCCCCTAAGGGGGGTGCAATCCCCGACTTC. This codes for CASSPPKGGAIPDF.

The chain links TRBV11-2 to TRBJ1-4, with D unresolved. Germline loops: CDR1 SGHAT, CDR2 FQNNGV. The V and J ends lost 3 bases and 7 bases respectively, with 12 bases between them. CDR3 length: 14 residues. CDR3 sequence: CASSLFTPGEKLFF. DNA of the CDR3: TGTGCCAGCAGCTTGTTCACCCCCGGTGAAAAACTGTTTTTT.

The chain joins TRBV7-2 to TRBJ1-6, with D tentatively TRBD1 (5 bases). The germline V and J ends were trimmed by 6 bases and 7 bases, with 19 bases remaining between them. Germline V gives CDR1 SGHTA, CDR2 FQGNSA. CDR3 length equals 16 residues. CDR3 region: CASSYDGTARNSPLHF. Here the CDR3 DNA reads TGTGCCAGCAGTTACGACGGGACGGCCAGAAATTCACCCCTCCACTTT. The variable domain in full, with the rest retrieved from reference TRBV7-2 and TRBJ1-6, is GAGVSQSPSNKVTEKGKDVELRCDPISGHTALYWYRQSLGQGLEFLIYFQGNSAPDKSGLPSDRFSAERTGGSVSTLTIQRTQQEDSAVYLCASSYDGTARNSPLHFGNGTRLTVT.

In DNA form, the CDR3 reads TGTGCCAGCAGCCAAGAGGTCCGGGGTGGAAACACCATATATTTT. Encoded protein: CASSQEVRGGNTIYF. The chain has TRBV4-2 and TRBJ1-3; no reliable D call. This CDR3 region has 15 residues. Trimming removed 0 bases from V and 3 bases from J, with 9 bases in between. Germline values: CDR1 LGHNA, CDR2 YNFKEQ.

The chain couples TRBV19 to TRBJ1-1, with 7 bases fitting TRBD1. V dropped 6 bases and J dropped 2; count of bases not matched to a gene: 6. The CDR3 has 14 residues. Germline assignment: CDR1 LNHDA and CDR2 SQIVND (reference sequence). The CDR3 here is CASSDRVLNTEAFF. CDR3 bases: TGTGCCAGTAGCGACAGGGTTTTAAACACTGAAGCTTTCTTT.

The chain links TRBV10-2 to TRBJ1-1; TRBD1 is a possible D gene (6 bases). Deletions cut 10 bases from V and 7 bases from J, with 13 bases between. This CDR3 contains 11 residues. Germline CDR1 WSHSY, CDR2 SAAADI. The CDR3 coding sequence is TGCGCCACCTGGGGGCCAGATGAAGCTTTCTTT. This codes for CATWGPDEAFF.

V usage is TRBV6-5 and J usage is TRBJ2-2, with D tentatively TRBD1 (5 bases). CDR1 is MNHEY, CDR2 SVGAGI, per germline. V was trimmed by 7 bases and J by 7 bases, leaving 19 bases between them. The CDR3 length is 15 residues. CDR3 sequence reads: CASTPEPGMIGELFF. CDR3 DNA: TGTGCCAGCACCCCCGAGCCAGGGATGATCGGGGAGCTGTTTTTT.

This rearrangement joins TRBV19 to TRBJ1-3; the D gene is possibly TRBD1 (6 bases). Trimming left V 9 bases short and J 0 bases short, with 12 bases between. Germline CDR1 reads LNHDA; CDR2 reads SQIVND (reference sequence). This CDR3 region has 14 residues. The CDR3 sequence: CAREGVSSGNTIYF. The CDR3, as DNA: TGTGCCAGGGAGGGGGTGAGCTCTGGAAACACCATATATTTT.

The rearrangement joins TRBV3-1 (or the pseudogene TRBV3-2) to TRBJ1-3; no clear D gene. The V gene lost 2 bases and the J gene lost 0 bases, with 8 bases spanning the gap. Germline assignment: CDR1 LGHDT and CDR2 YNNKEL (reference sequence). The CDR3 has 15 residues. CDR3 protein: CASSQTVLSGNTIYF. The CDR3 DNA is TGTGCCAGCAGCCAAACCGTCCTCTCTGGAAACACCATATATTTT.

The CDR3 DNA reads TGCGCCAGCAGCTCTAGCGGGGGGGTCGGCGGGGAGCTGTTTTTT. It yields the protein CASSSSGGVGGELFF. The V call is TRBV10-1, the J call TRBJ2-2; 12 bases line up with TRBD2. Losses at the gene ends were 6 bases for V and 7 bases for J; bases not matched to a gene: 6. The germline V gene encodes CDR1 WNHNN and CDR2 SYGVQD (reference sequence). CDR3 size: 15 residues.

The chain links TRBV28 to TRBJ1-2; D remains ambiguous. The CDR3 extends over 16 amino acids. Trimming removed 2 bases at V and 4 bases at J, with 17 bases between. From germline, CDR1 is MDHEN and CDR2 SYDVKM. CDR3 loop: CASSLTEDRYRYGYTF. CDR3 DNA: TGTGCCAGCAGTTTAACAGAGGACCGTTACCGCTATGGCTACACCTTC.